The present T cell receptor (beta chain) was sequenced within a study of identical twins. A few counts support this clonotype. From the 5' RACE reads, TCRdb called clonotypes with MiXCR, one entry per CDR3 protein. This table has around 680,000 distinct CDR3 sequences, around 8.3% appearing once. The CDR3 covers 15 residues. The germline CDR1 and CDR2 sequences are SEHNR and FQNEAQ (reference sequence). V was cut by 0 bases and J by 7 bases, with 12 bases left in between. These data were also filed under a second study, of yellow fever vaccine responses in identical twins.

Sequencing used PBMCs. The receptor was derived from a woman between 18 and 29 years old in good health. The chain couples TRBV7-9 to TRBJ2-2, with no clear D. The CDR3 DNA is TGTGCCAGCAGCTTAGCGCCGGGTATTGGCGGGGAGCTGTTTTTT. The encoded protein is CASSLAPGIGGELFF.